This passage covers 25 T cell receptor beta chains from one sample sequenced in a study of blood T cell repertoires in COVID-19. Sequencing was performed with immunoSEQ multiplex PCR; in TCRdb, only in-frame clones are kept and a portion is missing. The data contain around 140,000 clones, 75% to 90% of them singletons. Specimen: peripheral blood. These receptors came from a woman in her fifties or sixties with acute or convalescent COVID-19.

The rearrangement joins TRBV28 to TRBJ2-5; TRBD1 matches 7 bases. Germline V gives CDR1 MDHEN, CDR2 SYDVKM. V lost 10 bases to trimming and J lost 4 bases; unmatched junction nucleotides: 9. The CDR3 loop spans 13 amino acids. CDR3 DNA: TGTGCCATTTCGACAGGGATAAGAGAGACCCAGTACTTC. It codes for CAISTGIRETQYF.

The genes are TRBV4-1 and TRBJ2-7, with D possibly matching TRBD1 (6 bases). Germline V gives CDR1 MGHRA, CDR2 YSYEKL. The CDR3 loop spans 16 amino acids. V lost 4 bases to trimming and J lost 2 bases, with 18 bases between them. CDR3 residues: CASSPPTGSPPYEQYF. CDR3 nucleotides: TGCGCCAGCAGCCCGCCGACAGGTTCGCCGCCCTACGAGCAGTACTTC.

The CDR3 DNA sequence: TGCGCCAGCAGCGGGGCTGGGGTAAGGGCAGATACGCAGTATTTT. Protein product: CASSGAGVRADTQYF. The rearrangement links TRBV5-1 to TRBJ2-3; possibly TRBD1 for D (5 bases). The length of the CDR3 is 15 residues. Germline V gene lookup returns CDR1 SGHRS and CDR2 YFSETQ. Trimming removed 4 bases from V and 4 bases from J, with 16 bases in between.

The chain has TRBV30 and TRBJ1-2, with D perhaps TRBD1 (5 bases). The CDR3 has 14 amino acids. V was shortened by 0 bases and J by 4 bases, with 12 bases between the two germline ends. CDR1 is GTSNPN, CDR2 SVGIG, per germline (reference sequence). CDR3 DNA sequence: TGTGCCTGGAGTGTACCAGGGAGGGGCTATGGCTACACCTTC. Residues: CAWSVPGRGYGYTF.

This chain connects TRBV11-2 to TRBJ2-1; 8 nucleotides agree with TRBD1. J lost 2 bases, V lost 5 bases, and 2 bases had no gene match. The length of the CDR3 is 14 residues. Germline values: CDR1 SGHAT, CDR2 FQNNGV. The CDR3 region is CASSATGAYNEQFF. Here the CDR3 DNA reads TGTGCCAGCAGCGCGACAGGGGCCTACAATGAGCAGTTCTTC.

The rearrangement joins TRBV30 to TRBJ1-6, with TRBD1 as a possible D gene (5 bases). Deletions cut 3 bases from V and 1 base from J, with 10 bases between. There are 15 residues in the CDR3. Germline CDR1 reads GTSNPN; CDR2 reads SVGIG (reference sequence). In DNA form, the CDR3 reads TGTGCCTGGAGGGCTGGGGGGTCCTATAATTCACCCCTCCACTTT. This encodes CAWRAGGSYNSPLHF.

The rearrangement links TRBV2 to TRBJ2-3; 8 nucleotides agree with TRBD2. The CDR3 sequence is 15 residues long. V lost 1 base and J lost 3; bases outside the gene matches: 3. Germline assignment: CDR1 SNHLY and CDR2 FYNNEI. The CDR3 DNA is TGTGCCAGCAGTGAAGGACTAGCGAGAACAGATACGCAGTATTTT. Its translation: CASSEGLARTDTQYF.

This CDR3 is CASSFTSGGPQETQYF. The DNA for the CDR3 is TGTGCCAGCAGCTTTACTAGCGGGGGGCCGCAAGAGACCCAGTACTTC. The chain is built from TRBV11-2 and TRBJ2-5, with 12 bases aligning to TRBD2. J was trimmed by 2 bases and V by 3 bases; bases with no gene match: 4. The CDR3 runs to 16 residues. Germline CDR1 reads SGHAT; CDR2 reads FQNNGV.

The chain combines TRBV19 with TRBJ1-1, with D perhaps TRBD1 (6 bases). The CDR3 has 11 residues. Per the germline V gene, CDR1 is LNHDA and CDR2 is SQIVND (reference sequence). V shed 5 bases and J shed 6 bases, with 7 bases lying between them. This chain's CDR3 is CASSQGSEAFF. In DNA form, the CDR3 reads TGTGCCAGTAGTCAGGGGTCTGAAGCTTTCTTT.

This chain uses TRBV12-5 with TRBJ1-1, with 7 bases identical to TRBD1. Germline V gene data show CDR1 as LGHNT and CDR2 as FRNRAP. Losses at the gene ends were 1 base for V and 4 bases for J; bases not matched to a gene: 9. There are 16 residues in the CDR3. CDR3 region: CASGLENRGWGTEAFF. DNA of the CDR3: TGTGCTAGTGGTTTGGAAAACAGGGGATGGGGCACTGAAGCTTTCTTT.

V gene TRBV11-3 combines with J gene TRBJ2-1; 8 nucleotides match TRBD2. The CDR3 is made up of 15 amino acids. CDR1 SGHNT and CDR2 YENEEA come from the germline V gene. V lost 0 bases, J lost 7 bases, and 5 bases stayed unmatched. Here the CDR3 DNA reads TGTGCCAGCAGCTTAGAGGCGGGAGGCTATAATGAGCAGTTCTTC. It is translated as CASSLEAGGYNEQFF.

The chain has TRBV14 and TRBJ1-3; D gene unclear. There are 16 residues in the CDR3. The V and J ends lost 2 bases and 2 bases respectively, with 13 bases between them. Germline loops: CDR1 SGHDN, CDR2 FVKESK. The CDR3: CASSQIMYETGNTIYF. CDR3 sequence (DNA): TGTGCCAGCAGCCAAATAATGTATGAGACTGGAAACACCATATATTTT.

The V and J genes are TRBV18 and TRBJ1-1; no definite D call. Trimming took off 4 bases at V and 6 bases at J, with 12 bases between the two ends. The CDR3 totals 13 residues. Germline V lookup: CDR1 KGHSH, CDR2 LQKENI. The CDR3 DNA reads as TGTGCCAGCTCACTACACCAGGAGGCTGAAGCTTTCTTT. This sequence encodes CASSLHQEAEAFF.

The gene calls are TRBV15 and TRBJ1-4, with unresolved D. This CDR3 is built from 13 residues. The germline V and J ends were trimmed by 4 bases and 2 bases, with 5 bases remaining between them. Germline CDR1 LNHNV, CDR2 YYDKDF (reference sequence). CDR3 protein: CATSTMTNEKLFF. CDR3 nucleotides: TGTGCCACCAGCACTATGACTAATGAAAAACTGTTTTTT.

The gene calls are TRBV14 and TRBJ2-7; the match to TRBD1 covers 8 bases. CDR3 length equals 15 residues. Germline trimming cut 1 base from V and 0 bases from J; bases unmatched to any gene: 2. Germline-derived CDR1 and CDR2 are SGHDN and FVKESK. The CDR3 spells CASSQAGTGSYEQYF. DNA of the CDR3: TGTGCCAGCAGCCAAGCCGGGACAGGCTCCTACGAGCAGTACTTC.

The CDR3 DNA reads TGTGCCAACAAAAGAGACAGGGGGTTATGTCAGCCCCAGCATTTT. Protein product: CANKRDRGLCQPQHF. V usage is TRBV6-4 and J usage is TRBJ1-5; 9 nucleotides agree with TRBD1. V lost 10 bases to trimming and J lost 6 bases; unmatched junction nucleotides: 13. Looked up from germline, CDR1 is MRHNA and CDR2 is SNTAGT. The CDR3 runs to 15 residues.

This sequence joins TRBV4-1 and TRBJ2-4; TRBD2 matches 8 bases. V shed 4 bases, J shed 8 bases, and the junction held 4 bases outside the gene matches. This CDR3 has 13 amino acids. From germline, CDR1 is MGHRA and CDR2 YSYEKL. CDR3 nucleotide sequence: TGCGCCAGCAGCCCCCGGGGGGGTGACATTCAGTACTTC. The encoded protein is CASSPRGGDIQYF.

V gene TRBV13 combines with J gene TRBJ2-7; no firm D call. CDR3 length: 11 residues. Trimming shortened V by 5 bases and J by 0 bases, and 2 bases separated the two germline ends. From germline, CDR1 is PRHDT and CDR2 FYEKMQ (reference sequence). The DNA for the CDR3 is TGTGCCAGCAGCCACTCCTACGAGCAGTACTTC. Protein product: CASSHSYEQYF.

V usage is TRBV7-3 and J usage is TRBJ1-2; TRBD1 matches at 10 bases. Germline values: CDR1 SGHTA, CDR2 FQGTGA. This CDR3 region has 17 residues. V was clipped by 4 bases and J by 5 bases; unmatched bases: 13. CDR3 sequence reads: CASSSSTDRGREYGYTF. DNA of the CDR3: TGTGCCAGCAGCTCATCCACCGACAGGGGGCGAGAATATGGCTACACCTTC. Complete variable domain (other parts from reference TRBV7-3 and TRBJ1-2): GAGVSQTPSNKVTEKGKYVELRCDPISGHTALYWYRQSLGQGPEFLIYFQGTGAADDSGLPNDRFFAVRPEGSVSTLKIQRTERGDSAVYLCASSSSTDRGREYGYTFGSGTRLTVV.

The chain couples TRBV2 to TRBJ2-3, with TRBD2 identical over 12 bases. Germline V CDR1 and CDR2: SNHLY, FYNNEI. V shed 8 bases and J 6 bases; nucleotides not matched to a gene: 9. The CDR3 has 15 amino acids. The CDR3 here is CASGLLAGGGDTQYF. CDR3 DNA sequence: TGTGCCAGCGGCCTACTAGCGGGAGGTGGGGATACGCAGTATTTT. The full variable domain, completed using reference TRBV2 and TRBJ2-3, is EPEVTQTPSHQVTQMGQEVILRCVPISNHLYFYWYRQILGQKVEFLVSFYNNEISEKSEIFDDQFSVERPDGSNFTLKIRSTKLEDSAMYFCASGLLAGGGDTQYFGPGTRLTVL.

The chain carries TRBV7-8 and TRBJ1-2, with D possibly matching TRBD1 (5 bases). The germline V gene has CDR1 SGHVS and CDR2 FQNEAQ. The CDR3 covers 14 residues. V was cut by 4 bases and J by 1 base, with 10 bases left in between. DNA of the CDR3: TGTGCCAGCAGCTCAGGGACTCTTAACTATGGCTACACCTTC. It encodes CASSSGTLNYGYTF.

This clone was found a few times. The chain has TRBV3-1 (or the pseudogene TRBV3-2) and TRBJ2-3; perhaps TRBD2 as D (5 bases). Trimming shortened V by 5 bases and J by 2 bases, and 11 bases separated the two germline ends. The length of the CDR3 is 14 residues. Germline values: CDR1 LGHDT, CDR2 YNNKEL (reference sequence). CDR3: CASSLGGPTDTQYF. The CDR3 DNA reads TGTGCCAGCAGCTTAGGAGGACCCACAGATACGCAGTATTTT.

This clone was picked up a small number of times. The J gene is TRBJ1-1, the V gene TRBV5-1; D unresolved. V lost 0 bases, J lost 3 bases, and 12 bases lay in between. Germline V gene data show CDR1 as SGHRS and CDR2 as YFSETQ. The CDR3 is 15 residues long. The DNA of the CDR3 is TGCGCCAGCAGCTTGGCCGGGTCGCGGGACACTGAAGCTTTCTTT. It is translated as CASSLAGSRDTEAFF.

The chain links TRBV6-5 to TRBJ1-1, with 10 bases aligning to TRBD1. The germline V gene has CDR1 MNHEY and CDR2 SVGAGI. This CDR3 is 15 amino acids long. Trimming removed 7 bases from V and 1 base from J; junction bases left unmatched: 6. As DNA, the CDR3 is TGTGCCAGCAATACCCGGGACAGGGGGAACACTGAAGCTTTCTTT. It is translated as CASNTRDRGNTEAFF.

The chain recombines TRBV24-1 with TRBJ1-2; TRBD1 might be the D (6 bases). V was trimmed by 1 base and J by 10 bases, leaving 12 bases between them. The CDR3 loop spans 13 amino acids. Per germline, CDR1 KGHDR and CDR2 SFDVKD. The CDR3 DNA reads TGTGCCACCAGTGATTTCTGGGGGCGGAACTACACCTTC. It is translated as CATSDFWGRNYTF.